The next 16 T cell receptor beta chains were all read from a single sample in a study of T and B cells in COVID-19 patients. Each TRB amplification used roughly 220-550 ng of genomic DNA from blood. Multiplex PCR with BIOMED2 TRB-A/B primer pools amplified TRB rearrangements. TCRdb used MiXCR to reprocess the multiplex PCR reads, holding one entry per CDR3 protein. The sample holds about 11,000 distinct CDR3 sequences, approximately 35% seen once. Sequencing input: blood. The source is a human donor with active COVID-19.

V gene TRBV5-6 combines with J gene TRBJ2-1; 7 bases match TRBD1. From germline, CDR1 is SGHDT and CDR2 YYEEEE. The CDR3 extends over 13 amino acids. V was pared by 4 bases and J by 6 bases, with 4 bases of the junction left unmatched. The CDR3 nucleotides are TGTGCCAGCAGCCCGACAGGGCGCAATGAGCAGTTCTTC. Encoded protein: CASSPTGRNEQFF.

This clonotype was picked up a small number of times. This chain joins TRBV7-9 and TRBJ2-7; D remains unclear. Trimming removed 5 bases from V and 0 bases from J, with 11 bases in between. CDR1 and CDR2 from the germline V gene are SEHNR and FQNEAQ (reference sequence). The CDR3 loop spans 14 amino acids. The chain's CDR3 is CASSPRVGSYEQYF. In DNA form, the CDR3 reads TGTGCCAGCAGCCCTAGGGTGGGCTCCTACGAGCAGTACTTC.

This clonotype was found a few times. J is TRBJ2-2 and V is TRBV18; perhaps D is TRBD1 or TRBD2 (6 bases each). CDR1 and CDR2 from the germline V gene are KGHSH and LQKENI. Deletions cut 6 bases from V and 4 bases from J, with 9 bases between. The CDR3 totals 13 residues. This chain's CDR3 is CASSKGGTGELFF. Written as DNA, the CDR3 is TGTGCCAGCTCGAAGGGGGGCACCGGGGAGCTGTTTTTT.

V is TRBV20-1 and J is TRBJ1-5; TRBD1 is a possible D gene (5 bases). The V gene lost 6 bases and the J gene lost 2 bases, with 11 bases spanning the gap. This CDR3 spans 13 amino acids. CDR1 and CDR2 from the germline V gene are DFQATT and SNEGSKA (reference sequence). CDR3 loop: CSALGGGNQPQHF. CDR3 DNA: TGCAGTGCCCTTGGGGGTGGCAATCAGCCCCAGCATTTT.

By share of the sample, this clonotype is medium-sized. The chain combines TRBV29-1 with TRBJ1-2; D possibly corresponds to TRBD1 (6 bases). The V gene's germline CDR1 is SQVTM and CDR2 ANQGSEA. V dropped 6 bases and J dropped 4 bases, with 15 bases sitting between them. The CDR3 is made up of 13 amino acids. CDR3 amino acids: CSVPQGFAYGYTF. The CDR3 DNA reads TGCAGCGTACCACAGGGTTTTGCCTATGGCTACACCTTC.

This clonotype was seen only once. V usage is TRBV7-2 and J usage is TRBJ2-3; D perhaps matches TRBD1 (6 bases). In germline, CDR1 is SGHTA, CDR2 FQGNSA. CDR3 length: 17 amino acids. V was shortened by 0 bases and J by 0 bases, with 13 bases between the two germline ends. In nucleotides, the CDR3 is TGTGCCAGCAGCTTAGCCGGACAGACTGCTAGCACAGATACGCAGTATTTT. Its protein product is CASSLAGQTASTDTQYF.

By its share, this clonotype is medium-sized. This CDR3 is CASSQVGGQETQYF. The CDR3, as DNA: TGTGCCAGTAGCCAAGTTGGGGGACAAGAGACCCAGTACTTC. This rearrangement joins TRBV19 to TRBJ2-5; possibly TRBD1 or TRBD2 for D (5 bases each). Between the trimmed V and J ends, which lost 6 bases and 2 bases, there was a span of 13 bases. The V gene's germline CDR1 is LNHDA and CDR2 SQIVND (reference sequence). This CDR3 comprises 14 residues.

V gene TRBV18 combines with J gene TRBJ1-1; D gene ambiguous. The CDR3 spans 14 residues. Between the trimmed V and J ends, which lost 3 bases and 7 bases, there was a span of 15 bases. CDR1 is KGHSH, CDR2 LQKENI, per germline. CDR3 sequence (DNA): TGTGCCAGCTCACCCCCTTCCCATAATATTGAAGCTTTCTTT. Protein: CASSPPSHNIEAFF.

By sample share, this clonotype is medium-sized. The chain combines TRBV10-3 with TRBJ2-1, with 8 bases that match TRBD2. The germline CDR1 and CDR2 sequences are ENHRY and SYGVKD. The CDR3 loop spans 11 amino acids. Losses at the gene ends were 7 bases for V and 9 bases for J; bases not matched to a gene: 2. CDR3 sequence reads: CAINGGAEQFF. DNA of the CDR3: TGTGCCATCAACGGGGGGGCTGAGCAGTTCTTC.

Regarding this clonotype: One base away lies a much larger clone, so this may be a sequencing read error. The V and J genes are TRBV19 and TRBJ1-6; D is uncertain. Germline V gives CDR1 LNHDA, CDR2 SQIVND (reference sequence). The CDR3 length is 14 residues. In DNA form, the CDR3 reads TGTGCCAGTAGTGTGGAAGCGGGGAATTTACCCCTCCACTTT. Protein product: CASSVEAGNLPLHF.

The chain carries TRBV19 and TRBJ1-1; D is ambiguous. CDR3 size: 13 residues. Trimming stripped 4 bases from V and 8 bases from J, with 14 bases between. From germline, CDR1 is LNHDA and CDR2 SQIVND (reference sequence). CDR3 sequence reads: CASSNTRGGEAFF. CDR3 nucleotides: TGTGCCAGTAGTAATACCAGAGGCGGAGAAGCTTTCTTT. The entire variable domain, with the rest obtained from reference TRBV19 and TRBJ1-1, is as follows: DGGITQSPKYLFRKEGQNVTLSCEQNLNHDAMYWYRQDPGQGLRLIYYSQIVNDFQKGDIAEGYSVSREKKESFPLTVTSAQKNPTAFYLCASSNTRGGEAFFGQGTRLTVV.

This sequence joins TRBV6-1 and TRBJ1-2; D gene uncertain. This CDR3 region has 15 residues. CDR1 and CDR2 (germline): MNHNS, SASEGT. V gave up 7 bases and J gave up 2 bases, with 17 bases separating them. This CDR3 reads CASILSLSRNYGYTF. The CDR3 nucleotides read TGTGCCAGCATTCTCAGCCTCTCTCGGAACTATGGCTACACCTTC.

This chain joins TRBV6-5 and TRBJ1-2; possibly TRBD1 for D (6 bases). The CDR3 contains 15 residues. Trimming pared 6 bases from V and 4 bases from J, leaving 18 bases between. From germline, CDR1 is MNHEY and CDR2 SVGAGI. CDR3 loop: CASSPAGGQGYGYTF. For the CDR3, the DNA is TGTGCCAGCAGCCCCGCCGGGGGGCAAGGCTATGGCTACACCTTC.

This clonotype appeared a few times. The chain uses TRBV19 and TRBJ2-5; 7 bases are a match to TRBD1. The ends lost 1 base at V and 5 bases at J; junction bases unmatched: 7. The CDR3 totals 15 residues. Germline CDR1 LNHDA, CDR2 SQIVND (reference sequence). As DNA, the CDR3 is TGTGCCAGTAGTATAGGAAGGGGGCGCCTGGAGACCCAGTACTTC. Translation gives CASSIGRGRLETQYF.

This clonotype was counted only a few times. The chain is built from TRBV6-2 or TRBV6-3 and TRBJ1-2, with a weak D call TRBD1 (6 bases). There are 14 residues in the CDR3. Trimming took off 5 bases at V and 8 bases at J, with 18 bases between the two ends. CDR1 is MNHEY and CDR2 is SVGEGT in the germline V gene. The CDR3: CASSTNLQGQGYTF. The CDR3 DNA reads TGTGCCAGCAGTACGAACCTACAGGGTCAAGGCTACACCTTC.

The chain couples TRBV5-4 to TRBJ2-5, with TRBD2 matching 7 bases. Germline V lookup: CDR1 SGHNT, CDR2 YYREEE (reference sequence). The V gene end was trimmed by 5 bases and the J gene end by 5 bases; junction bases not matched to a gene: 9. This CDR3 comprises 14 residues. CDR3 sequence reads: CASRDHGEGETQYF. CDR3 sequence (DNA): TGTGCCAGCAGAGATCACGGGGAGGGGGAGACCCAGTACTTC.